The next 14 T cell receptor beta chains were all read from a single sample in a study of blood T cell repertoires in COVID-19. Libraries were prepared by immunoSEQ multiplex PCR; TCRdb keeps only in-frame clonotypes and omits some of them. The sample includes 160,000 or so clones, 65% to 85% of them seen just once. What was sequenced was peripheral blood. The receptor source for this set is an elderly woman with acute or convalescent COVID-19.

The chain has TRBV6-5 and TRBJ2-7; 9 nucleotides line up with TRBD1. Germline trimming cut 7 bases from V and 4 bases from J; bases unmatched to any gene: 11. The CDR3 spans 15 residues. The germline gives CDR1 MNHEY, CDR2 SVGAGI. CDR3: CASMSGQGLGYEQYF. The CDR3 DNA reads TGTGCCAGCATGTCGGGACAGGGCCTGGGGTACGAGCAGTACTTC.

This sequence joins TRBV6-1 and TRBJ2-3; the match to TRBD1 covers 8 bases. CDR1 and CDR2 (germline): MNHNS, SASEGT. The CDR3 spans 12 residues. The trim removed 7 bases at V and 6 bases at J, leaving 3 bases unmatched. The CDR3 nucleotides are TGTGCCAGCACAGGGGGCGCGGATACGCAGTATTTT. Translated: CASTGGADTQYF.

This clone is a singleton in its sample. The J gene is TRBJ2-1, the V gene TRBV4-1; D is uncertain. V dropped 4 bases and J dropped 0 bases, with 10 bases sitting between them. Germline lookup yields CDR1 MGHRA and CDR2 YSYEKL. The CDR3 has 15 amino acids. The CDR3 is CASSPQTSSYNEQFF. CDR3 coding DNA: TGCGCCAGCAGCCCGCAAACGAGCTCCTACAATGAGCAGTTCTTC.

The V gene is TRBV5-1, the J gene TRBJ2-2, with a tentative D call TRBD1 (6 bases). The CDR3 contains 14 residues. V dropped 3 bases and J dropped 4 bases, with 10 bases sitting between them. Germline V gene data show CDR1 as SGHRS and CDR2 as YFSETQ. For the CDR3, the DNA is TGCGCCAGCAGCTGGGACAAATTCACCGGGGAGCTGTTTTTT. Protein: CASSWDKFTGELFF.

V gene TRBV19 combines with J gene TRBJ1-2; 7 bases match TRBD1. CDR1 and CDR2 from the germline V gene are LNHDA and SQIVND (reference sequence). V dropped 5 bases and J dropped 8; count of bases not matched to a gene: 8. The CDR3 consists of 13 residues. The CDR3 nucleotides read TGTGCCAGTAGTGCCCGACAGGGAATGGGCTACACCTTC. Its protein is CASSARQGMGYTF.

This chain connects TRBV18 to TRBJ2-5, with 10 nucleotides matching TRBD1. Trimming removed 5 bases from V and 1 base from J; junction bases left unmatched: 4. CDR1 KGHSH and CDR2 LQKENI come from the germline V gene. This CDR3 is built from 15 residues. The CDR3 DNA follows: TGTGCCAGCTCAATTCGGACAGGGGGCCAAGAGACCCAGTACTTC. Encoded protein: CASSIRTGGQETQYF.

About this clone itself: This sample also contains other DNA sequences that code for the same CDR3. The chain couples TRBV7-2 to TRBJ2-1, with D maybe TRBD2 (6 bases). CDR1 is SGHTA and CDR2 is FQGNSA in the germline V gene. The CDR3 length is 15 residues. V gave up 2 bases and J gave up 0 bases, with 8 bases separating them. In DNA form, the CDR3 reads TGTGCCAGCAGCTTAAGCGGGTCCTCCTACAATGAGCAGTTCTTC. This encodes CASSLSGSSYNEQFF.

This rearrangement joins TRBV6-2 or TRBV6-3 to TRBJ2-2; the D is unclear. The CDR3 totals 14 residues. Trimming removed 6 bases at V and 6 bases at J, with 14 bases between. Per the germline V gene, CDR1 is MNHEY and CDR2 is SVGEGT. In nucleotides, the CDR3 is TGTGCCAGCAGCCCCCGAGTACCGCCCGGGGAGCTGTTTTTT. This sequence encodes CASSPRVPPGELFF.

This clone was seen a few times. This chain joins TRBV12-5 and TRBJ2-2, with D maybe TRBD1 (6 bases). In germline, CDR1 is LGHNT, CDR2 FRNRAP. The CDR3 has 16 residues. V was shortened by 1 base and J by 7 bases, with 16 bases between the two germline ends. CDR3 DNA: TGTGCTAGTGGTTTGGGGACCCCGGTCAGGGGCGGGGAGCTGTTTTTT. This translates into CASGLGTPVRGGELFF.

This sequence joins TRBV5-1 and TRBJ2-7, with 11 nucleotides matching TRBD2. The CDR3 totals 16 residues. Trimming took 4 bases from V and 5 from J; bases not matched to a gene: 11. Germline V gene lookup returns CDR1 SGHRS and CDR2 YFSETQ. CDR3 coding DNA: TGCGCCAGCAGCCAGCCTCTAGCGGGGGGCCTCGACGAGCAGTACTTC. This gives the protein CASSQPLAGGLDEQYF.

The rearrangement uses TRBV5-1 and TRBJ2-3, with TRBD2 matching over 9 bases. The CDR3 length is 16 residues. The ends lost 4 bases at V and 1 base at J; junction bases unmatched: 7. Per germline, CDR1 SGHRS and CDR2 YFSETQ. The CDR3 nucleotides read TGCGCCAGCAGCCGCGGGAGGGCCCTTGGCACAGATACGCAGTATTTT. Translated: CASSRGRALGTDTQYF.

The chain couples TRBV2 to TRBJ1-2, with 9 bases matching TRBD1. Germline V gene sequence: CDR1 SNHLY, CDR2 FYNNEI. V shed 6 bases and J 3 bases; nucleotides not matched to a gene: 5. The CDR3 covers 14 residues. CDR3 region: CASRGTGTYYGYTF. DNA for the CDR3: TGTGCCAGCAGGGGGACAGGGACATACTATGGCTACACCTTC.

The chain joins TRBV27 to TRBJ1-2; no clear D gene. CDR3 length: 13 amino acids. V was shortened by 3 bases and J by 4 bases, with 9 bases between the two germline ends. Germline V CDR1 and CDR2: MNHEY, SMNVEV (reference sequence). The CDR3 DNA reads TGTGCCAGCAGTTTCCCAGACTTCTATGGCTACACCTTC. This translates into CASSFPDFYGYTF.

The genes are TRBV18 and TRBJ2-7; D possibly corresponds to TRBD1 (6 bases). Trimming removed 2 bases at V and 3 bases at J, with 8 bases between. The CDR3 consists of 13 residues. Germline-derived CDR1 and CDR2 are KGHSH and LQKENI. The CDR3 protein is CASSPARGYEQYF. The DNA for the CDR3 is TGTGCCAGCTCACCAGCCAGGGGCTACGAGCAGTACTTC.